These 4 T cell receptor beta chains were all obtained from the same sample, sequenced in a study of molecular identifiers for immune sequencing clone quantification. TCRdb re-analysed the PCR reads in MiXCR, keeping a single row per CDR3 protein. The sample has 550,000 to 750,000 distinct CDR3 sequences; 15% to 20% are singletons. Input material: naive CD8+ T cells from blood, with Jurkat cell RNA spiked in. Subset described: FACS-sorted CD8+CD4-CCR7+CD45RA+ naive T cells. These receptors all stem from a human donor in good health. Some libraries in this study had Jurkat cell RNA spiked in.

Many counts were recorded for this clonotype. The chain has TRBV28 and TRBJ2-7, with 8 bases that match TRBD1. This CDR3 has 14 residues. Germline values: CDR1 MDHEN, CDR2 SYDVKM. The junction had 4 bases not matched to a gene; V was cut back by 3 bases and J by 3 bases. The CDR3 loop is CASSLGTGHYEQYF. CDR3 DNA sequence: TGTGCCAGCAGTTTGGGGACAGGACACTACGAGCAGTACTTC.

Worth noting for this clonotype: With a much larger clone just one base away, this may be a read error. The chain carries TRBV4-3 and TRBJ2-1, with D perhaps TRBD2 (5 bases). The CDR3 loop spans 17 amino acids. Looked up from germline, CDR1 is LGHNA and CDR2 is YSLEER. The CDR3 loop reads CASGQDLRESRGNEQFF. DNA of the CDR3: TGCGCCAGCGGCCAAGATCTCCGAGAGAGCCGAGGGAATGAGCAGTTCTTC.

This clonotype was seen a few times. CDR3 nucleotides: TGCGCCAGCAGCCAAGATTTAGAGGGAGGGCCCACAGATACGCAGTATTTT. Translation: CASSQDLEGGPTDTQYF. This rearrangement joins TRBV4-3 to TRBJ2-3, with 7 bases lining up with TRBD2. Looked up from germline, CDR1 is LGHNA and CDR2 is YSLEER. V dropped 0 bases and J dropped 2; count of bases not matched to a gene: 8. The CDR3 consists of 17 residues.

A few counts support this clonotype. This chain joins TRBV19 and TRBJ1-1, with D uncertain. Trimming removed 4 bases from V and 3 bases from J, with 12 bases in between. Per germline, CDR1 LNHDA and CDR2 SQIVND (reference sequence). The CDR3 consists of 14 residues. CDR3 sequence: CASSSVGKDTEAFF. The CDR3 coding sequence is TGTGCCAGTAGTAGTGTGGGCAAGGACACTGAAGCTTTCTTT.